These T cell receptor beta chains were read from a single sample in a study of neurological immune-mediated disorders. One entry per CDR3 protein, called by TCRdb with MiXCR from the 5' RACE reads. Of roughly 65,000 distinct CDR3 sequences listed, roughly 4% are singletons. The sequencing sample was made of PBMCs. The source is a man aged 45-65 years with multiple sclerosis. CDR3s include the opening cysteine and the closing phenylalanine or tryptophan. The D gene is left open where the match is weak. Clone size is shown for a subset of rows, as once, few, many or a class of expanded clone.

>TRBV10-3|NA|TRBJ1-1|many
TGTGCCATCAGAAAAGGGGGCACTGAAGCTTTCTTT
CAIRKGGTEAFF
>TRBV4-2|NA|TRBJ2-3|many
TGTGCCAGCAGCCAAACGGGCTCCGTAAGGACCGGAGGCACAGATACGCAGTATTTT
CASSQTGSVRTGGTDTQYF
>TRBV14|NA|TRBJ2-4|many
TGTGCCAGCAGCGGGTGGGAAAACATTCAGTACTTC
CASSGWENIQYF
>TRBV5-1|NA|TRBJ2-7|few
TGCGCCAGCAGCTTCTATGTGACCTCCTCCGAGCAGTACTTC
CASSFYVTSSEQYF
>TRBV28|NA|TRBJ1-5|many
TGTGCCAGCAGTTACATTCCGCCCCAGCATTTT
CASSYIPPQHF
>TRBV7-9|NA|TRBJ1-1|many
TGTGCCAGCAGCTTAATTAAGCAGGGGTCAATTGTCACTGAAGCTTTCTTT
CASSLIKQGSIVTEAFF
>TRBV6-5|TRBD1|TRBJ1-3|many
TGTGCCAGCAGCCGGACAGGGGTCTCGGGAAACACCATATATTTT
CASSRTGVSGNTIYF
>TRBV10-3|NA|TRBJ1-5|many
TGTGCCATCAGTGAGTCGGGGGGTCAGCCCCAGAATTTT
CAISESGGQPQNF
>TRBV7-2|TRBD2|TRBJ2-2|many
TGTGCCAGCAGCTTCCTAGCGGGGGGCGCGAACACCGGGGAGCTGTTTTTT
CASSFLAGGANTGELFF
>TRBV20-1|TRBD2|TRBJ2-5|many
TGCAGTGCAGCGGGAGTTCGGGAGACCCAGTACTTC
CSAAGVRETQYF
>TRBV12-3/TRBV12-4|TRBD1|TRBJ2-1|many
TGTGCCAGCAGTCGACAGGGGGATGAGCAGTTCTTC
CASSRQGDEQFF
>TRBV20-1|NA|TRBJ1-2|many
TGCAGTGCTAGTCCTGGGACCACTAACTATGGCTACACCTTC
CSASPGTTNYGYTF
>TRBV5-1|NA|TRBJ2-7|NA
TGCGCCAGCAGCCCTCTCGGCTCCTACGAGCAGTACTTC
CASSPLGSYEQYF
>TRBV12-3/TRBV12-4|NA|TRBJ1-1|many
TGTGCCAGCAGTTACGGGACACCGGGGAGAGCTTTCTTT
CASSYGTPGRAFF
>TRBV5-1|TRBD1|TRBJ2-7|many
TGCGCCAGCAGCCCGAGACGACAGGGCCCCTACGAGCAGTACTTC
CASSPRRQGPYEQYF
>TRBV10-2|TRBD1|TRBJ1-1|many
TGCGCCAGCAGTACCGGGACAGCTACTTATACTTACACTGAAGCTTTCTTT
CASSTGTATYTYTEAFF
>TRBV20-1|NA|TRBJ1-4|many
TGCAGTGCTAGAAGGTCCAGGATTTACCTACCCATTGAAAAACTGTTTTTT
CSARRSRIYLPIEKLFF
>TRBV18|NA|TRBJ1-6|few
TGTGCCAGCTCACCAGAACTGGCGAATTCACCCCTCAACTTT
CASSPELANSPLNF
>TRBV7-2|NA|TRBJ2-3|many
TGTGCCAGCAGCTTAGATAAGATTGCGGGGACAGATACGCAGTATTTT
CASSLDKIAGTDTQYF
>TRBV15|NA|TRBJ1-1|many
TGTGCCACCAGCAGAGATACGTTGGGTGACACTGAAGCTTTCTTT
CATSRDTLGDTEAFF
>TRBV5-1|TRBD2|TRBJ2-4|NA
TGCGCCAGCAGCCCGGGCGGGGGGGCCTGGGACATTCAGTACTTC
CASSPGGGAWDIQYF
>TRBV7-2|NA|TRBJ2-3|few
TGTGCCAGCACACGGGGGCTAAGCACAGATACGCAGTATTTT
CASTRGLSTDTQYF
>TRBV5-1|TRBD1|TRBJ2-1|few
TGCGCCAGCAGCTTGGGGGAAAACAGGGGCCATGAGCAGTTCTTC
CASSLGENRGHEQFF